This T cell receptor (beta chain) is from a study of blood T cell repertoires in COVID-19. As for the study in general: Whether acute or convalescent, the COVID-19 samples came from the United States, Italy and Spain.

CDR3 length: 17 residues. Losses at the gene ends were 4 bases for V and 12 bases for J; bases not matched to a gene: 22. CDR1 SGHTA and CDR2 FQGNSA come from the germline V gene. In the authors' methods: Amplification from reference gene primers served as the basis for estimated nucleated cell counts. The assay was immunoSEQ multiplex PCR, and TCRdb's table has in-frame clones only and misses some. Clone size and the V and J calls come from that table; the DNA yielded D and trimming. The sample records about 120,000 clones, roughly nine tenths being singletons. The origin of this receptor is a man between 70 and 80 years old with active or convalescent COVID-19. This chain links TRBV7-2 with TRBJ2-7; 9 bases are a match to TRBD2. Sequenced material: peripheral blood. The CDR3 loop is CASSSTPGTISSGRAYF. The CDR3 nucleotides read TGTGCCAGCAGCTCAACCCCCGGGACAATAAGTAGCGGGAGAGCGTACTTC.